This entry lists 29 T cell receptor beta chains sequenced from one sample in a study of Tregs in tolerant kidney transplant recipients. Data came from immunoSEQ multiplex PCR; TCRdb stores just in-frame clones and leaves some out. The table for this sample gives roughly 48,000 clones. Sequenced material: CD4+ T cells from blood, taken before the transplant. These receptors originate from a human donor who received a combined kidney and bone marrow transplant.

Comments on this clone: The read falls 3 residues short of the CDR3 end, and the missing part is taken from the germline J gene. This chain uses TRBV7-2 with TRBJ2-5; 7 bases align to TRBD2. Germline assignment: CDR1 SGHTA and CDR2 FQGNSA. Trimming removed 0 bases from V and 5 bases from J; junction bases left unmatched: 6. The CDR3 runs to 15 residues. CDR3 DNA (partial): TGTGCCAGCAGCTTAGCGGGAGGGGAGGGGGAGACC. This sequence encodes CASSLAGGEGET. The complete CDR3 sequence is CASSLAGGEGETQYF.

Comments on this clone: The read ends 3 residues shy of where the CDR3 ends; the end is completed using the germline J gene. The V call is TRBV7-9, the J call TRBJ1-5; possible D gene TRBD1, 6 bases. CDR3 length equals 13 residues. Germline CDR1 and CDR2: SEHNR and FQNEAQ (reference sequence). V dropped 8 bases and J dropped 2 bases, with 10 bases sitting between them. Partial CDR3 DNA: TGTGCCAGCGAGGGGGTAGGCAATCAGCCC. The encoded protein is CASEGVGNQP. The complete CDR3 sequence is CASEGVGNQPQHF.

CDR3 loop: CASSLRDGYTF. Incomplete CDR3 DNA: TGTGCCAGCAGCTTACGCGATGGC. V usage is TRBV5-6 and J usage is TRBJ1-2; D is uncertain. The observed sequence ends 3 residues before the CDR3 terminus, with the missing tail filled in from the germline J gene. V shed 2 bases and J shed 6 bases, with 5 bases lying between them. Germline V gene lookup returns CDR1 SGHDT and CDR2 YYEEEE. The CDR3 is 11 residues long.

On this clone: The CDR3 end lies 3 residues beyond the end of the read and is filled in from the germline J gene. The chain uses TRBV5-1 and TRBJ1-1; D perhaps matches TRBD1 (5 bases). Germline CDR1 reads SGHRS; CDR2 reads YFSETQ. Trimming took off 1 base at V and 1 base at J, with 20 bases between the two ends. This CDR3 region has 18 residues. The CDR3 is CASSLSRQMENSNTEAFF. CDR3 bases read: TGCGCCAGCAGCTTGTCCCGACAGATGGAAAATTCGAACACTGAA.

Points on this clone: The read finishes 3 residues shy of the CDR3 end, and the germline J gene is used to complete it. Other DNA sequences of this sample code for an identical CDR3. This chain connects TRBV19 to TRBJ2-7; 9 bases match TRBD2. CDR3 length: 13 amino acids. Germline lookup yields CDR1 LNHDA and CDR2 SQIVND (reference sequence). The CDR3 region is CARSGGQRYEQYF. The covered CDR3 bases are TGTGCTAGAAGCGGGGGGCAGAGGTACGAG.

With respect to this clone: The read comes to an end 3 residues before the CDR3 does, leaving the germline J gene to fill in the end. This chain uses TRBV18 with TRBJ2-2; weak D call: TRBD2 (6 bases). The CDR3 consists of 15 residues. Germline CDR1 is KGHSH and CDR2 is LQKENI. V lost 1 base, J lost 2 bases, and 8 bases lay in between. The CDR3 reads CASSPLEGNTGELFF. CDR3 DNA (partial): TGTGCCAGCTCACCACTGGAGGGTAACACCGGGGAG.

With respect to this clone: The DNA ends 3 residues before the CDR3 does, and the rest of the CDR3 is filled in from the germline J gene. V usage is TRBV4-1 and J usage is TRBJ2-7; D unresolved. V was pared by 0 bases and J by 0 bases, with 6 bases between. CDR1 is MGHRA and CDR2 is YSYEKL in the germline V gene. The CDR3 covers 14 residues. Here the CDR3 reads CASSQDAASYEQYF. The part of the CDR3 DNA that was read is TGCGCCAGCAGCCAAGATGCGGCCTCCTACGAG.

Notes on this clone: The read stops 3 residues short of the end of the CDR3; the missing end is completed from the germline J gene. The V call is TRBV7-2, the J call TRBJ1-1; D is undetermined. The ends were cut back, 2 bases at V and 4 bases at J, with 14 bases in the middle. This CDR3 comprises 15 residues. Germline V gene sequence: CDR1 SGHTA, CDR2 FQGNSA. Here the CDR3 reads CASSLSSSVGTEAFF. The sequenced part of the CDR3 DNA is TGTGCCAGCAGCTTAAGTTCGAGCGTAGGCACTGAA.

For this clone: The CDR3 goes on 3 residues after the read ends, and that part is filled in from the germline J gene. The V and J genes are TRBV5-1 and TRBJ2-3, with D hard to call. V was trimmed by 1 base and J by 6 bases, leaving 12 bases between them. This CDR3 has 14 amino acids. From germline, CDR1 is SGHRS and CDR2 YFSETQ. Incomplete CDR3 DNA: TGCGCCAGCAGCTTGAGGGTCCCGGTGGATACG. Residues: CASSLRVPVDT. The complete CDR3 protein is CASSLRVPVDTQYF.

CDR3 bases read: TGTGCCAGCAGCTTGGGACAGCTGGATTCACCC. Protein: CASSLGQLDSP. In full, the CDR3 is CASSLGQLDSPLHF. The J gene is TRBJ1-6, the V gene TRBV7-2; 7 bases fit TRBD1. The CDR3 extends 3 residues past the end of the read, so its final part is completed from the germline J gene. Looked up from germline, CDR1 is SGHTA and CDR2 is FQGNSA. J was trimmed by 8 bases and V by 3 bases; bases with no gene match: 4. The length of the CDR3 is 14 residues.

On this clone itself: The missing CDR3 end, 3 residues past where the read stops, is filled in from the germline J gene. V usage is TRBV2 and J usage is TRBJ1-2; D is uncertain. The V gene's germline CDR1 is SNHLY and CDR2 FYNNEI. V was trimmed by 2 bases and J by 3 bases, leaving 4 bases between them. CDR3 length equals 12 residues. The CDR3: CASSERDYGYTF. CDR3 DNA, as far as it was read: TGTGCCAGCAGTGAACGGGACTATGGC.

About this clone: Coverage ceases 3 residues before the CDR3 finishes, and the germline J gene fills in the end. V usage is TRBV30 and J usage is TRBJ1-2; D call uncertain. The length of the CDR3 is 12 residues. Deletions cut 1 base from V and 7 bases from J, with 10 bases between. CDR1 GTSNPN and CDR2 SVGIG come from the germline V gene (reference sequence). The sequenced CDR3 bases are TGTGCCTGGAGTGAAGGTGGGCCTGGC. Its translation: CAWSEGGPG. Given in full, the CDR3 is CAWSEGGPGYTF.

As concerns this clone: Read data end 3 residues before the CDR3 end; the end is taken from the germline J gene. The rearrangement uses TRBV7-9 and TRBJ1-6; weak D call: TRBD1 (5 bases). The V end was cut by 4 bases, the J end by 4 bases, with 8 bases between. The CDR3 is 14 residues long. Germline CDR1 and CDR2: SEHNR and FQNEAQ (reference sequence). CDR3 bases read: TGTGCCAGCAGCTCTACAGGTTATAATTCACCC. It yields the protein CASSSTGYNSP. The CDR3 reads in full as CASSSTGYNSPLHF.

To note about this clone: Read coverage stops 3 residues before the CDR3 terminus; the germline J gene supplies the remainder. The genes are TRBV7-9 and TRBJ1-2; 10 bases agree with TRBD1. Germline CDR1 reads SEHNR; CDR2 reads FQNEAQ (reference sequence). The CDR3 contains 15 residues. Losses at the gene ends were 5 bases for V and 0 bases for J; bases not matched to a gene: 3. The DNA read from the CDR3 is TGTGCCAGCAGCCGGACAGGGGGGACTAACTATGGC. Its protein is CASSRTGGTNYG. In full, the CDR3 reads CASSRTGGTNYGYTF.

A word on this clone: The read halts 3 residues ahead of the CDR3 end, with the missing end drawn from the germline J gene. The genes are TRBV5-1 and TRBJ2-6, with TRBD1 matching over 7 bases. This CDR3 contains 15 residues. Looked up from germline, CDR1 is SGHRS and CDR2 is YFSETQ. Trimming at V came to 4 bases and at J to 2 bases, leaving 3 bases not matched to a gene. The CDR3 loop reads CASSAGGTGANVLTF. The CDR3 DNA, read in part, is TGCGCCAGCAGCGCAGGGGGAACTGGGGCCAACGTC.

As for this clone: The observed sequence ends 3 residues before the CDR3 terminus, with the missing tail filled in from the germline J gene. The chain uses TRBV25-1 and TRBJ2-3; TRBD1 matches 7 bases. Looked up from germline, CDR1 is MGHDK and CDR2 is SYGVNS. The CDR3 is 13 residues long. V shed 6 bases, J shed 6 bases, and the junction held 6 bases outside the gene matches. The sequenced CDR3 bases are TGTGCCAGCAGCCTGACAGGGACGGATACG. Its translation is CASSLTGTDT. From start to end, the CDR3 is CASSLTGTDTQYF.

A remark on this clone: The CDR3 extends 3 residues past the end of the read, so its final part is completed from the germline J gene. The rearrangement uses TRBV19 and TRBJ1-5; 9 bases agree with TRBD1. With 6 bases clipped from V and 4 bases from J, the junction kept 10 bases outside the gene matches. This CDR3 region has 16 residues. Germline lookup yields CDR1 LNHDA and CDR2 SQIVND (reference sequence). The sequenced part of the CDR3 DNA is TGTGCCAGTAGCCACCGATGGGACAGGGATAATCAGCCC. It translates to CASSHRWDRDNQP. The whole CDR3 sequence is CASSHRWDRDNQPQHF.

Points on this clone: The sequenced fragment ends 3 residues before the CDR3 boundary, so the rest is inferred from the germline J gene. The chain employs TRBV20-1 and TRBJ2-5, with TRBD2 identical over 7 bases. This CDR3 has 14 amino acids. V gave up 1 base and J gave up 1 base; unmatched junction bases: 3. The V gene's germline CDR1 is DFQATT and CDR2 SNEGSKA (reference sequence). Here the CDR3 reads CSARAASGQETQYF. Partial CDR3 DNA: TGCAGTGCTAGAGCTGCTAGCGGCCAAGAGACC.

A remark on this clone: Read coverage stops 3 residues before the CDR3 terminus; the germline J gene supplies the remainder. The chain links TRBV13 to TRBJ2-5, with a tentative D call TRBD1 (5 bases). V was trimmed by 4 bases and J by 4 bases, leaving 19 bases between them. The CDR3 extends over 16 amino acids. Germline CDR1 PRHDT, CDR2 FYEKMQ (reference sequence). The covered CDR3 bases are TGTGCCAGCAGCTCATATAATCAGGGTTGGGCAGAGACC. Amino acid sequence: CASSSYNQGWAET. The CDR3 in full is CASSSYNQGWAETQYF.

For this clone: The read terminates 3 residues ahead of where the CDR3 ends, so the germline J gene completes it. The V and J genes are TRBV18 and TRBJ1-3, with a weak D call TRBD1 (5 bases). With 3 bases removed from V and 2 bases from J, the gap between germline ends came to 11 bases. The CDR3 sequence is 15 residues long. Per the germline V gene, CDR1 is KGHSH and CDR2 is LQKENI. The sequenced CDR3 bases are TGTGCCAGCTCACCCCCCGGGGGACCTGGAAACACC. Protein product: CASSPPGGPGNT. The full CDR3 protein is CASSPPGGPGNTIYF.

Notes on this clone: Read data end 3 residues before the CDR3 end; the end is taken from the germline J gene. The chain carries TRBV7-3 and TRBJ2-3, with 7 bases identical to TRBD2. The CDR3 spans 14 residues. The germline CDR1 and CDR2 sequences are SGHTA and FQGTGA. J gave up 2 bases and V 5 bases, and 4 bases lay outside the gene matches. The CDR3 here is CASSPAGLTDTQYF. CDR3 DNA, as far as it was read: TGTGCCAGCAGCCCAGCGGGACTCACAGATACG.

A word on this clone: Read data end 3 residues before the CDR3 end; the end is taken from the germline J gene. The chain links TRBV19 to TRBJ2-3; no clear D. V lost 11 bases and J lost 6, with 9 bases in between. The CDR3 runs 10 residues. Germline lookup yields CDR1 LNHDA and CDR2 SQIVND (reference sequence). CDR3 residues: CARFRDTQYF. The CDR3 DNA, read in part, is TGTGCCCGATTCAGGGATACG.

With regard to this clone: The read ends 3 residues shy of where the CDR3 ends; the end is completed using the germline J gene. V is TRBV7-3 and J is TRBJ2-7, with 8 bases aligning to TRBD1. The V and J ends lost 6 bases and 6 bases, in that order; junction bases with no gene match: 4. CDR1 and CDR2 from the germline V gene are SGHTA and FQGTGA. The CDR3 covers 12 residues. The CDR3 DNA, read in part, is TGTGCCAGCAGTCCGACAGGGGTCGAG. Protein sequence: CASSPTGVE. The whole CDR3 protein is CASSPTGVEQYF.

Remarks on this clone: The observed sequence ends 3 residues before the CDR3 terminus, with the missing tail filled in from the germline J gene. The genes are TRBV20-1 and TRBJ2-5, with unresolved D. V lost 1 base to trimming and J lost 1 base, with 7 bases between them. Germline loops: CDR1 DFQATT, CDR2 SNEGSKA (reference sequence). This CDR3 has 13 residues. CDR3 residues: CSARVAVQETQYF. The sequenced part of the CDR3 DNA is TGCAGTGCTAGAGTTGCGGTCCAAGAGACC.

Of note for this clone: Sequencing ends 3 residues short of the CDR3 end; the germline J gene provides the rest. This chain links TRBV5-1 with TRBJ2-7; 7 positions match TRBD2. The CDR3 is made up of 18 amino acids. Unmatched junction bases numbered 14, after V lost 0 bases and J lost 2 bases. CDR1 is SGHRS and CDR2 is YFSETQ in the germline V gene. CDR3 region: CASSLDYGGSLKAYEQYF. Partial CDR3 DNA: TGCGCCAGCAGCTTGGATTACGGCGGGAGCCTCAAGGCCTACGAG.

Of note for this clone: The read ends 3 residues before the CDR3 terminus; that terminus is restored from the germline J gene. The rearrangement joins TRBV5-1 to TRBJ2-5; 8 bases line up with TRBD1. Germline V gives CDR1 SGHRS, CDR2 YFSETQ. V lost 0 bases and J lost 5; bases outside the gene matches: 15. The CDR3 has 18 amino acids. This CDR3 reads CASSLGQRTGQGSETQYF. The sequenced CDR3 bases are TGCGCCAGCAGCTTGGGCCAAAGGACAGGACAGGGATCCGAGACC.

Concerning this clone: The CDR3 extends 3 residues past the end of the read, so its final part is completed from the germline J gene. The chain joins TRBV7-6 to TRBJ2-7; TRBD2 matches 10 bases. The length of the CDR3 is 17 residues. The junction had 8 bases not matched to a gene; V was cut back by 1 base and J by 2 bases. Germline V gene sequence: CDR1 SGHVS, CDR2 FNYEAQ. The sequenced part of the CDR3 DNA is TGTGCCAGCAGCTTAGGCGGTGGGACTAGCGCAACCTACGAG. It translates to CASSLGGGTSATYE. The full CDR3 protein reads CASSLGGGTSATYEQYF.

Turning to this clone: Coverage ceases 3 residues before the CDR3 finishes, and the germline J gene fills in the end. The chain is built from TRBV6-1 and TRBJ1-2, with 9 bases lining up with TRBD1. Unmatched junction bases numbered 14, after V lost 2 bases and J lost 4 bases. The CDR3 has 18 amino acids. Germline V gives CDR1 MNHNS, CDR2 SASEGT. This CDR3 reads CASSETILGTGRRYGYTF. CDR3 DNA (partial): TGTGCCAGCAGTGAAACTATCTTAGGGACAGGGCGCCGCTATGGC.

Points on this clone: The CDR3 extends 3 residues past the end of the read, so its final part is completed from the germline J gene. The chain has TRBV9 and TRBJ2-7, with 12 nucleotides matching TRBD2. The ends lost 3 bases at V and 4 bases at J; junction bases unmatched: 5. The CDR3 has 15 amino acids. Germline V lookup: CDR1 SGDLS, CDR2 YYNGEE. Partial CDR3 DNA: TGTGCCAGCAGCGCGACTAGCGGGAGTTTTTACGAG. The encoded protein is CASSATSGSFYE. The full CDR3 is CASSATSGSFYEQYF.